The 24 T cell receptor beta chains reported below all come from one sample, sequenced in a study of blood T cell repertoires in COVID-19. Measured with immunoSEQ multiplex PCR; TCRdb has only the in-frame clones, and not every one. The sample lists approximately 430,000 clones; 86% were seen once. Input material: peripheral blood. These receptors were taken from a woman aged 30 to 39 with active or convalescent COVID-19.

The J gene is TRBJ1-6, the V gene TRBV5-1, with 7 nucleotides matching TRBD1. The CDR3 runs 17 residues. Losses at the gene ends were 0 bases for V and 4 bases for J; bases not matched to a gene: 7. CDR1 SGHRS and CDR2 YFSETQ come from the germline V gene. The CDR3 protein is CASSLGATTGYNSPLHF. The CDR3 bases are TGCGCCAGCAGCTTGGGCGCAACGACAGGGTATAATTCACCCCTCCACTTT.

The CDR3 protein is CASSKQGDGMNTEAFF. As DNA, the CDR3 is TGCGCCAGCAGTAAACAGGGGGACGGAATGAACACTGAAGCTTTCTTT. V usage is TRBV10-2 and J usage is TRBJ1-1; 8 nucleotides align to TRBD1. Trimming cost V 5 bases and J 0 bases; bases outside gene matches: 8. This CDR3 has 16 residues. CDR1 is WSHSY, CDR2 SAAADI, per germline.

This chain joins TRBV9 and TRBJ1-2; TRBD1 might be the D (6 bases). Trimming took off 7 bases at V and 4 bases at J, with 14 bases between the two ends. The CDR3 is 13 residues long. Germline loops: CDR1 SGDLS, CDR2 YYNGEE. This CDR3 reads CASERTVGYGYTF. CDR3 DNA sequence: TGTGCCAGCGAGAGGACAGTTGGCTATGGCTACACCTTC.

The rearrangement uses TRBV12-3 or TRBV12-4 and TRBJ2-1; no clear D. V shed 6 bases and J shed 9 bases, with 15 bases lying between them. The CDR3 runs to 13 residues. CDR3 amino acids: CASSTGLGAEQFF. As DNA, the CDR3 is TGTGCCAGCAGCACCGGGTTAGGAGCTGAGCAGTTCTTC.

This clone has only a few counts. The chain employs TRBV2 and TRBJ1-3, with D hard to call. Trimming removed 9 bases at V and 2 bases at J, with 14 bases between. The CDR3 has 14 amino acids. Germline V lookup: CDR1 SNHLY, CDR2 FYNNEI. The CDR3 protein is CARDDGGTGNTIYF. Written as DNA, the CDR3 is TGTGCCAGGGACGATGGAGGTACTGGAAACACCATATATTTT. The entire variable domain, with the rest obtained from reference TRBV2 and TRBJ1-3, is as follows: EPEVTQTPSHQVTQMGQEVILRCVPISNHLYFYWYRQILGQKVEFLVSFYNNEISEKSEIFDDQFSVERPDGSNFTLKIRSTKLEDSAMYFCARDDGGTGNTIYFGEGSWLTVV.

In DNA form, the CDR3 reads TGTGCCAGCACCCTACCCGAGCGGGAGGGCAAGGATGAGCAGTTCTTC. Translated: CASTLPEREGKDEQFF. The chain is built from TRBV27 and TRBJ2-1, with 10 bases lining up with TRBD2. This CDR3 region has 16 residues. The V segment lost 7 bases and the J segment 8 bases; nucleotides outside the gene matches: 14. Germline loops: CDR1 MNHEY, CDR2 SMNVEV (reference sequence).

The chain has TRBV4-1 and TRBJ1-5; 10 bases line up with TRBD1. Unmatched junction bases numbered 1, after V lost 4 bases and J lost 1 base. Germline CDR1 and CDR2: MGHRA and YSYEKL. The CDR3 spans 15 residues. This CDR3 reads CASSPGQGSNQPQHF. The CDR3 coding sequence is TGCGCCAGCAGCCCGGGACAGGGGAGCAATCAGCCCCAGCATTTT.

The count of this clone is one. The chain is built from TRBV23-1 and TRBJ1-1, with D possibly TRBD1 on 6 matching bases. TRBV23-1 is known as an ORF, though its function is uncertain. V was clipped by 3 bases and J by 6 bases, with 20 bases between them. The CDR3 contains 16 residues. DNA of the CDR3: TGCGCCAGCAGTCACTGTTTATCACAGGGTGGGGCTGAAGCTTTCTTT. It codes for CASSHCLSQGGAEAFF.

The chain recombines TRBV2 with TRBJ1-2, with 11 bases fitting TRBD1. The CDR3 is made up of 14 amino acids. The germline CDR1 and CDR2 sequences are SNHLY and FYNNEI. The V gene end was trimmed by 6 bases and the J gene end by 8 bases; junction bases not matched to a gene: 8. CDR3 coding DNA: TGTGCCAGCAGGGGACAGGGGGGATACCGGGGCTACACCTTC. Protein sequence: CASRGQGGYRGYTF.

V gene TRBV10-3 combines with J gene TRBJ2-7; 11 bases fit TRBD2. CDR1 ENHRY and CDR2 SYGVKD come from the germline V gene. Trimming removed 4 bases from V and 0 bases from J; junction bases left unmatched: 2. The CDR3 runs 15 residues. CDR3 nucleotides: TGTGCCATCAGTGGGCTAGCGGGGGGCTCCTACGAGCAGTACTTC. Its translation is CAISGLAGGSYEQYF.

This chain joins TRBV11-2 and TRBJ2-4; 8 nucleotides match TRBD2. Germline lookup yields CDR1 SGHAT and CDR2 FQNNGV. The CDR3 runs 14 residues. V was clipped by 1 base and J by 7 bases; unmatched bases: 3. CDR3 protein: CASSLAGGRNIQYF. CDR3 nucleotide sequence: TGTGCCAGCAGCTTAGCGGGGGGGCGGAACATTCAGTACTTC.

This rearrangement joins TRBV6-5 to TRBJ1-6, with D hard to call. Trimming removed 2 bases at V and 9 bases at J, with 11 bases between. There are 14 residues in the CDR3. The germline gives CDR1 MNHEY, CDR2 SVGAGI. The CDR3 DNA follows: TGTGCCAGCAGTTACCTTTCCCCGGGTTCACCCCTCCACTTT. Translation: CASSYLSPGSPLHF.

The V gene is TRBV18, the J gene TRBJ1-1, with TRBD1 as a possible D gene (6 bases). V lost 3 bases to trimming and J lost 6 bases, with 14 bases between them. The CDR3 is 14 residues long. CDR1 KGHSH and CDR2 LQKENI come from the germline V gene. CDR3 sequence reads: CASSPADSLAEAFF. CDR3 in DNA: TGTGCCAGCTCACCCGCGGACAGTCTCGCTGAAGCTTTCTTT.

In its sample, this clone was seen a few times. This rearrangement joins TRBV4-1 to TRBJ2-7; TRBD1 agrees at 7 bases. The length of the CDR3 is 14 residues. J lost 7 bases, V lost 0 bases, and 6 bases had no gene match. Germline loops: CDR1 MGHRA, CDR2 YSYEKL. The CDR3 bases are TGCGCCAGCAGCCAAGAAAGACAGGGACGGGAGCAGTACTTC. This codes for CASSQERQGREQYF.

The chain joins TRBV7-8 to TRBJ2-2; 16 bases agree with TRBD2. V shed 5 bases and J 4 bases; nucleotides not matched to a gene: 7. The CDR3 spans 18 residues. Germline CDR1 reads SGHVS; CDR2 reads FQNEAQ. The CDR3 bases are TGTGCCAGCAGCGTAGTGGGACTAGCGGGAGGGGGCACCGGGGAGCTGTTTTTT. It translates to CASSVVGLAGGGTGELFF.

Comment on this clone: Other DNA sequences within the sample encode an identical CDR3. V usage is TRBV27 and J usage is TRBJ2-1, with D tentatively TRBD1 (6 bases). Germline loops: CDR1 MNHEY, CDR2 SMNVEV (reference sequence). CDR3 size: 14 residues. V dropped 2 bases and J dropped 2 bases, with 7 bases sitting between them. The CDR3 sequence is CASSLAGAYNEQFF. The CDR3 bases are TGTGCCAGCAGTTTAGCAGGGGCCTACAATGAGCAGTTCTTC.

The CDR3 bases are TGTGCCAGCAGCTTTGGGGGGGGAGACTACGAGCAGTACTTC. Protein sequence: CASSFGGGDYEQYF. The chain links TRBV11-1 to TRBJ2-7; TRBD2 aligns across 7 bases. CDR1 SGHAT and CDR2 FQDESV come from the germline V gene (reference sequence). V shed 3 bases and J 3 bases; nucleotides not matched to a gene: 5. CDR3 length: 14 residues.

The rearrangement joins TRBV5-1 to TRBJ1-1; 9 positions agree with TRBD1. The CDR3 runs 14 residues. Germline assignment: CDR1 SGHRS and CDR2 YFSETQ. V lost 4 bases to trimming and J lost 6 bases; unmatched junction nucleotides: 7. The CDR3 reads CASSTVQGAAEAFF. DNA of the CDR3: TGCGCCAGCAGCACAGTACAGGGGGCCGCTGAAGCTTTCTTT.

About this clone: Other DNA sequences in this specimen translate into the identical CDR3. This CDR3 is CASSQGTSGEETQYF. CDR3 nucleotide sequence: TGTGCCAGCAGCCAAGGGACTAGCGGGGAAGAGACCCAGTACTTC. The chain carries TRBV3-1 (or the pseudogene TRBV3-2) and TRBJ2-5, with TRBD2 identical over 12 bases. This CDR3 is built from 15 residues. V shed 1 base, J shed 3 bases, and the junction held 0 bases outside the gene matches. Germline loops: CDR1 LGHDT, CDR2 YNNKEL (reference sequence).

The gene calls are TRBV7-9 and TRBJ1-4; D is perhaps TRBD1 (6 bases). The CDR3 contains 12 residues. Germline V gene data show CDR1 as SEHNR and CDR2 as FQNEAQ (reference sequence). V was shortened by 4 bases and J by 11 bases, with 11 bases between the two germline ends. The CDR3 here is CASSSLGGKLFF. CDR3 coding DNA: TGTGCCAGCAGCTCACTTGGGGGCAAACTGTTTTTT.

The gene calls are TRBV2 and TRBJ1-5; D not certain. The V end lost 6 bases, the J end lost 7 bases, and 19 bases lay between the germline ends. The CDR3 is made up of 15 amino acids. CDR1 is SNHLY and CDR2 is FYNNEI in the germline V gene. DNA of the CDR3: TGTGCCAGCAGAGCCCGGACTGACAATAGGCAGCCCCAGCATTTT. Protein product: CASRARTDNRQPQHF. The full variable domain, completed using reference TRBV2 and TRBJ1-5, is EPEVTQTPSHQVTQMGQEVILRCVPISNHLYFYWYRQILGQKVEFLVSFYNNEISEKSEIFDDQFSVERPDGSNFTLKIRSTKLEDSAMYFCASRARTDNRQPQHFGDGTRLSIL.

The gene calls are TRBV15 and TRBJ2-3; possible D gene TRBD2, 5 bases. The CDR3 extends over 18 amino acids. CDR1 and CDR2 (germline): LNHNV, YYDKDF (reference sequence). V was trimmed by 0 bases and J by 0 bases, leaving 16 bases between them. The CDR3 DNA is TGTGCCACCAGCAGAGACGGGCCCGGACTGGCTAGCACAGATACGCAGTATTTT. Translating it yields CATSRDGPGLASTDTQYF. Variable domain in full (rest from reference TRBV15 and TRBJ2-3): DAMVIQNPRYQVTQFGKPVTLSCSQTLNHNVMYWYQQKSSQAPKLLFHYYDKDFNNEADTPDNFQSRRPNTSFCFLDIRSPGLGDTAMYLCATSRDGPGLASTDTQYFGPGTRLTVL.

This rearrangement joins TRBV7-2 to TRBJ2-1, with TRBD1 matching over 10 bases. Looked up from germline, CDR1 is SGHTA and CDR2 is FQGNSA. The V and J ends lost 5 bases and 8 bases, in that order; junction bases with no gene match: 6. CDR3 length: 14 residues. The CDR3 sequence is CASSRTGGVYEQFF. The CDR3 region has the DNA TGTGCCAGCAGCCGGACAGGGGGTGTCTATGAGCAGTTCTTC. Variable domain in full (rest from reference TRBV7-2 and TRBJ2-1): GAGVSQSPSNKVTEKGKDVELRCDPISGHTALYWYRQSLGQGLEFLIYFQGNSAPDKSGLPSDRFSAERTGGSVSTLTIQRTQQEDSAVYLCASSRTGGVYEQFFGPGTRLTVL.

The chain employs TRBV29-1 and TRBJ2-1; 11 bases align to TRBD2. Germline loops: CDR1 SQVTM, CDR2 ANQGSEA. This CDR3 contains 13 residues. DNA for the CDR3: TGCAGTGCACTAGCGGGGGATTTGAATGAGCAGTTCTTC. It specifies CSALAGDLNEQFF.